This passage covers 25 T cell receptor beta chains from one sample sequenced in a study of blood T cell repertoires in COVID-19. Sequenced by immunoSEQ multiplex PCR; TCRdb stores in-frame clones only, minus some. This sample carries roughly 70,000 clones, 65% to 85% of them seen once, and the ten largest clones take 15%. Material: peripheral blood. The receptors derive from a man aged 55 to 70 with COVID-19, enrolled during active disease.

This clone has only one observation. The V call is TRBV3-1 (or the pseudogene TRBV3-2), the J call TRBJ2-5; a weak D match, TRBD2 (5 bases). The germline gives CDR1 LGHDT, CDR2 YNNKEL (reference sequence). Trimming removed 6 bases from V and 5 bases from J, with 16 bases in between. The CDR3 is 14 residues long. The CDR3 bases are TGTGCCAGCAGTCAACGTCTAGCTCAGGAGACCCAGTACTTC. It codes for CASSQRLAQETQYF.

The chain has TRBV12-5 and TRBJ1-6; D not certain. The CDR3 sequence is 13 residues long. The germline V gene has CDR1 LGHNT and CDR2 FRNRAP. V lost 1 base to trimming and J lost 6 bases, with 4 bases between them. CDR3 protein: CASGLEPNSPLHF. The DNA of the CDR3 is TGTGCTAGTGGTTTGGAGCCTAATTCACCCCTCCACTTT. Complete variable domain (other parts from reference TRBV12-5 and TRBJ1-6): DARVTQTPRHKVTEMGQEVTMRCQPILGHNTVFWYRQTMMQGLELLAYFRNRAPLDDSGMPKDRFSAEMPDATLATLKIQPSEPRDSAVYFCASGLEPNSPLHFGNGTRLTVT.

The chain uses TRBV24-1 and TRBJ2-1, with 10 bases identical to TRBD2. J gave up 7 bases and V 7 bases, and 9 bases lay outside the gene matches. Germline V gives CDR1 KGHDR, CDR2 SFDVKD. The length of the CDR3 is 15 residues. CDR3 amino acids: CATRPKAGGPNEQFF. The CDR3 DNA reads as TGTGCCACCAGACCTAAAGCGGGGGGGCCGAATGAGCAGTTCTTC.

Worth noting for this clone: One junction end disagrees with the germline gene, perhaps due to a read error. For the CDR3, the DNA is TGTGCCAGCACATCGTGGGTACTGGGGGCCAACGTCCTGGCTTTC. This gives the protein CASTSWVLGANVLAF. The rearrangement joins TRBV28 to TRBJ2-6; D possibly corresponds to TRBD1 (6 bases). CDR3 size: 15 residues. Germline CDR1 MDHEN, CDR2 SYDVKM.

V and J are TRBV2 and TRBJ2-3; 12 bases fit TRBD1. The trim removed 6 bases at V and 3 bases at J, leaving 4 bases unmatched. Germline CDR1 and CDR2: SNHLY and FYNNEI. The CDR3 loop spans 15 amino acids. Here the CDR3 DNA reads TGTGCCAGCAGCCGGGACAGGGGGCGGACAGATACGCAGTATTTT. Its protein is CASSRDRGRTDTQYF.

This chain connects TRBV5-4 to TRBJ2-7; 7 bases align to TRBD1. The CDR3 runs 13 residues. Per the germline V gene, CDR1 is SGHNT and CDR2 is YYREEE (reference sequence). The junction had 7 bases not matched to a gene; V was cut back by 4 bases and J by 6 bases. CDR3 in DNA: TGTGCCAGCAGCCTAGAATACAGGGGCGAGCAGTACTTC. As protein: CASSLEYRGEQYF.

This clone has just a few counts. This rearrangement joins TRBV4-2 to TRBJ1-4; possible D gene TRBD1, 5 bases. The CDR3 has 17 amino acids. Germline lookup yields CDR1 LGHNA and CDR2 YNFKEQ. Trimming pared 0 bases from V and 7 bases from J, leaving 18 bases between. CDR3 sequence: CASSQDGIRQGFEKLFF. The CDR3 DNA reads as TGTGCCAGCAGCCAAGATGGAATAAGGCAGGGCTTTGAAAAACTGTTTTTT.

This chain uses TRBV5-4 with TRBJ2-3, with D perhaps matching TRBD1 (6 bases). The CDR3 is 16 residues long. V lost 4 bases and J 2 bases, leaving 17 bases between the germline ends. The germline V gene has CDR1 SGHNT and CDR2 YYREEE (reference sequence). CDR3 DNA: TGTGCCAGCAGCCAGGGGCTAGAGGTGGCCACAGATACGCAGTATTTT. It yields the protein CASSQGLEVATDTQYF.

The V gene is TRBV7-7, the J gene TRBJ2-7; 8 bases match TRBD2. Germline loops: CDR1 SSHAT, CDR2 FNYEAQ (reference sequence). The CDR3 totals 13 residues. V lost 5 bases, J lost 4 bases, and 4 bases stayed unmatched. The CDR3 DNA sequence: TGTGCCAGCAGCCCCGGGGGGGGGTACGAGCAGTACTTC. This codes for CASSPGGGYEQYF. Together with reference TRBV7-7 and TRBJ2-7, the CDR3 gives the full variable domain: GAGVSQSPRYKVTKRGQDVTLRCDPISSHATLYWYQQALGQGPEFLTYFNYEAQPDKSGLPSDRFSAERPEGSISTLTIQRTEQRDSAMYRCASSPGGGYEQYFGPGTRLTVT.

This chain uses TRBV9 with TRBJ1-2; D possibly corresponds to TRBD1 (5 bases). Germline V gene lookup returns CDR1 SGDLS and CDR2 YYNGEE. The V and J ends lost 3 bases and 7 bases respectively, with 16 bases between them. The CDR3 consists of 14 residues. The CDR3 DNA follows: TGTGCCAGCAGCGGAATTACCAGGGTTGCTGGCTACACCTTC. This translates into CASSGITRVAGYTF.

This clone has a count of ten or more. The genes are TRBV7-9 and TRBJ2-1, with D tentatively TRBD2 (6 bases). Trimming shortened V by 8 bases and J by 10 bases, and 12 bases separated the two germline ends. Germline V gene lookup returns CDR1 SEHNR and CDR2 FQNEAQ (reference sequence). The CDR3 spans 11 residues. The CDR3: CASAPEGEQFF. The CDR3 DNA sequence: TGTGCCAGCGCACCGGAGGGCGAGCAGTTCTTC.

V is TRBV11-2 and J is TRBJ2-7; TRBD2 matches at 10 bases. CDR3 size: 15 residues. V dropped 2 bases and J dropped 4; count of bases not matched to a gene: 5. The germline V gene has CDR1 SGHAT and CDR2 FQNNGV. CDR3 coding DNA: TGTGCCAGCAGCTTAATTTCTAGCGGGAGTTACGAGCAGTACTTC. Amino acids: CASSLISSGSYEQYF.

The V and J genes are TRBV9 and TRBJ2-6; D remains ambiguous. V lost 0 bases and J 4 bases, leaving 5 bases between the germline ends. CDR1 is SGDLS and CDR2 is YYNGEE in the germline V gene. This CDR3 has 14 residues. The CDR3, as DNA: TGTGCCAGCAGCGTAGGTCCAGGGGCCAACGTCCTGACTTTC. Translation gives CASSVGPGANVLTF.

The chain links TRBV27 to TRBJ2-3; 9 bases agree with TRBD2. The CDR3 length is 13 residues. CDR1 MNHEY and CDR2 SMNVEV come from the germline V gene (reference sequence). Unmatched junction bases numbered 3, after V lost 2 bases and J lost 9 bases. In DNA, the CDR3 is TGTGCCAGCAGTTTAGGCGGGAGGGCGACGCAGTATTTT. Protein: CASSLGGRATQYF.

Comments on this clone: A read error may produce the germline difference seen at one junction end. The J gene is TRBJ2-3, the V gene TRBV7-9, with 8 bases fitting TRBD2. This CDR3 has 13 residues. Germline values: CDR1 SEHNR, CDR2 FQNEAQ (reference sequence). In nucleotides, the CDR3 is TGTGCCACCACGGCGGGGGGCACAGATGCGCAGTATTTT. Translated, it gives CATTAGGTDAQYF.

The rearrangement joins TRBV7-9 to TRBJ1-1, with D maybe TRBD1 (5 bases). CDR1 and CDR2 (germline): SEHNR, FQNEAQ (reference sequence). V lost 5 bases and J 10 bases, leaving 11 bases between the germline ends. CDR3 length equals 11 residues. In DNA, the CDR3 is TGTGCCAGCAGCCCCGGGGGGGGAGCTTTCTTT. Residues: CASSPGGGAFF.

This clone occurred many times. This chain links TRBV7-2 with TRBJ2-1; 9 nucleotides align to TRBD2. The CDR3 is 20 residues long. With 0 bases clipped from V and 7 bases from J, the junction kept 19 bases outside the gene matches. CDR1 and CDR2 from the germline V gene are SGHTA and FQGNSA. The CDR3 region is CASSLARGVAGAQSENEQFF. The CDR3 DNA reads as TGTGCCAGCAGCTTAGCCCGGGGAGTAGCGGGGGCGCAGTCAGAAAATGAGCAGTTCTTC.

The J gene is TRBJ2-3, the V gene TRBV28; TRBD2 agrees at 7 bases. There are 14 residues in the CDR3. The V gene's germline CDR1 is MDHEN and CDR2 SYDVKM. V shed 8 bases, J shed 2 bases, and the junction held 7 bases outside the gene matches. The CDR3 is CASCRDYFTDTQYF. The DNA of the CDR3 is TGTGCCAGCTGCCGGGACTACTTCACAGATACGCAGTATTTT.

This chain connects TRBV5-4 to TRBJ2-3, with a tentative D call TRBD2 (7 bases). The V gene's germline CDR1 is SGHNT and CDR2 YYREEE (reference sequence). With 4 bases removed from V and 0 bases from J, the gap between germline ends came to 12 bases. This CDR3 has 15 residues. In nucleotides, the CDR3 is TGTGCCAGCAGCGGGGGGGGCCAGAGCACAGATACGCAGTATTTT. The encoded protein is CASSGGGQSTDTQYF. The full variable domain, in which reference TRBV5-4 and TRBJ2-3 provide the parts outside the CDR3, is ETGVTQSPTHLIKTRGQQVTLRCSSQSGHNTVSWYQQALGQGPQFIFQYYREEENGRGNFPPRFSGLQFPNYSSELNVNALELDDSALYLCASSGGGQSTDTQYFGPGTRLTVL.

The sample holds many counts of this clone. This chain links TRBV19 with TRBJ1-6, with 7 bases matching TRBD1. V trimming: 5 bases; J trimming: 4 bases; junction bases outside the gene matches: 5. CDR3 length: 15 amino acids. The germline CDR1 and CDR2 sequences are LNHDA and SQIVND (reference sequence). This CDR3 is CASSPGTVYNSPLHF. The CDR3 DNA is TGTGCCAGTAGTCCCGGGACAGTTTATAATTCACCCCTCCACTTT.

The chain couples TRBV18 to TRBJ2-7; D is unclear. The V and J ends lost 3 bases and 2 bases respectively, with 8 bases between them. Looked up from germline, CDR1 is KGHSH and CDR2 is LQKENI. The CDR3 loop spans 13 amino acids. The CDR3 reads CASSPSSAYEQYF. In nucleotides, the CDR3 is TGTGCCAGCTCACCGTCCTCAGCCTACGAGCAGTACTTC.

The chain links TRBV5-6 to TRBJ2-1; D unresolved. The CDR3 runs 14 residues. V lost 0 bases and J 6 bases, leaving 10 bases between the germline ends. Germline assignment: CDR1 SGHDT and CDR2 YYEEEE. This CDR3 is CASSLGTYRNEQFF. As DNA, the CDR3 is TGTGCCAGCAGCTTGGGAACATACCGCAATGAGCAGTTCTTC.

The J gene is TRBJ2-5, the V gene TRBV6-6, with TRBD1 matching 9 bases. This CDR3 is built from 15 residues. V trimming: 0 bases; J trimming: 2 bases; junction bases outside the gene matches: 1. Germline assignment: CDR1 MNHNY and CDR2 SVGAGI (reference sequence). CDR3 loop: CASSYSGQGQETQYF. CDR3 DNA: TGTGCCAGCAGTTACTCCGGACAGGGGCAAGAGACCCAGTACTTC.

The chain uses TRBV7-9 and TRBJ1-4; D is undetermined. CDR1 is SEHNR, CDR2 FQNEAQ, per germline (reference sequence). The CDR3 spans 16 residues. The germline V and J ends were trimmed by 5 bases and 8 bases, with 21 bases remaining between them. The CDR3 sequence is CASSQNLERSGEKLFF. In nucleotides, the CDR3 is TGTGCCAGCAGCCAGAACCTGGAGAGATCGGGGGAAAAACTGTTTTTT.

This clone was detected a few times. Other DNA sequences in the same sample also yield this CDR3. The chain uses TRBV9 and TRBJ2-1; tentatively, D is TRBD2 (5 bases). Germline values: CDR1 SGDLS, CDR2 YYNGEE. V lost 4 bases to trimming and J lost 8 bases, with 10 bases between them. The CDR3 covers 12 residues. As DNA, the CDR3 is TGTGCCAGCAGCCCCGCCGGGGATGAGCAGTTCTTC. Translating gives CASSPAGDEQFF.